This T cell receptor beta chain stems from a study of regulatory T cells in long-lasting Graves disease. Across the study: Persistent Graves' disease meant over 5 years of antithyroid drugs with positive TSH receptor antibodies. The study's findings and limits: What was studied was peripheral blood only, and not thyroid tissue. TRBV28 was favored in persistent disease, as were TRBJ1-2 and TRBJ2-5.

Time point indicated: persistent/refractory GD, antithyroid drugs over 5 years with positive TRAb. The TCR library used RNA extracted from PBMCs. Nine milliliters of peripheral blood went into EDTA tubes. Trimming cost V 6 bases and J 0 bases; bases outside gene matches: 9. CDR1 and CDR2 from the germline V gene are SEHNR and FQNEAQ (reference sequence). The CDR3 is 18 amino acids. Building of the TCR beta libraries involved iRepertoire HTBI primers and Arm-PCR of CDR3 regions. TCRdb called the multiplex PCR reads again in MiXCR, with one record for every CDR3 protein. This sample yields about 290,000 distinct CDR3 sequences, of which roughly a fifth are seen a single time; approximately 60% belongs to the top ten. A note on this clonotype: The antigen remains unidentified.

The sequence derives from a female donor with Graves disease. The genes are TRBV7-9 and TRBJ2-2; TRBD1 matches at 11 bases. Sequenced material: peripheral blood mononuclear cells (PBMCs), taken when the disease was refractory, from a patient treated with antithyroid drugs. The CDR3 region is CASSQDRGPFANTGELFF. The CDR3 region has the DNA TGTGCCAGCAGTCAGGACAGGGGGCCATTCGCGAACACCGGGGAGCTGTTTTTT.